The present entry profiles one T cell receptor beta chain with its context. Antigen: not known. This record belongs to a study of cytomegalovirus exposure and HLA in healthy donors. Study-wide results and caveats: Most of the CMV-associated TCR beta chains (in a later analysis) appeared to be HLA-restricted. TCR beta chain V- and J-gene trimming was linked, in a later analysis, to a missense variant in DCLRE1C.

CDR3 length: 12 residues. The V gene's germline CDR1 is PRHDT and CDR2 FYEKMQ (reference sequence). The germline V and J ends were trimmed by 11 bases and 4 bases, with 12 bases remaining between them. PCR used 60 Vbeta primers and 13 Jbeta primers. Here immunoSEQ multiplex PCR was the method, and the copy in TCRdb shows in-frame clones only, minus some. The sample records under 150,000 clones, about four fifths being singletons. The V and J genes are TRBV13 and TRBJ1-3; a weak D match, TRBD1 (6 bases). What was sequenced was PBMCs. This clonotype was obtained from a male donor in good health and CMV-seronegative. CDR3 nucleotide sequence: TGTGCCGCGAGGGGGTCCGGAAACACCATATATTTT. It is translated as CAARGSGNTIYF.